Below, 18 T cell receptor beta chains from the same sample are listed, as sequenced in a study of T-cell memory formation after mild COVID-19. TCRdb ran MiXCR on the 5' RACE reads and lists one entry per CDR3 protein. The sample has around 310,000 distinct CDR3 sequences; approximately 15% are singletons. Sequences were obtained from PBMCs or a T cell subset sorted from them (not recorded which). The receptors shown here come from a man younger than 30 who had mild COVID-19 (a few samples of this study predate the infection). Cell type and time point are not known.

This clonotype was recorded a few times. This chain connects TRBV20-1 to TRBJ2-1, with 9 bases that match TRBD2. The CDR3 loop spans 17 amino acids. V was clipped by 0 bases and J by 5 bases; unmatched bases: 11. Germline V CDR1 and CDR2: DFQATT, SNEGSKA (reference sequence). The CDR3 reads CSARDTFGGGANNEQFF. In DNA, the CDR3 is TGCAGTGCTAGAGATACCTTTGGCGGGGGGGCAAACAATGAGCAGTTCTTC.

V gene TRBV19 combines with J gene TRBJ2-1; the match to TRBD2 covers 8 bases. The CDR3 contains 15 residues. With 3 bases clipped from V and 3 bases from J, the junction kept 4 bases outside the gene matches. CDR1 and CDR2 from the germline V gene are LNHDA and SQIVND (reference sequence). DNA for the CDR3: TGTGCCAGTAGTATCGGGCTAGCGGGCTACAATGAGCAGTTCTTC. It encodes CASSIGLAGYNEQFF.

V gene TRBV6-2 or TRBV6-3 combines with J gene TRBJ2-5; the D gene could be TRBD1 or TRBD2 (5 bases each). This CDR3 spans 14 amino acids. The V end lost 4 bases, the J end lost 5 bases, and 14 bases lay between the germline ends. Germline V gene sequence: CDR1 MNHEY, CDR2 SVGEGT. This CDR3 is CASSFRLGVETQYF. The CDR3 DNA reads TGTGCCAGCAGTTTCCGACTGGGGGTGGAGACCCAGTACTTC.

The DNA of the CDR3 is TGCGCCAGCAGCTGGACAGGGGCGACCTACAATGAGCAGTTCTTC. Its protein is CASSWTGATYNEQFF. The genes are TRBV5-1 and TRBJ2-1; 9 bases are shared with TRBD1. Germline CDR1 reads SGHRS; CDR2 reads YFSETQ. V dropped 3 bases and J dropped 2; count of bases not matched to a gene: 3. The CDR3 has 15 residues.

This clonotype turned up a few times. The J gene is TRBJ2-7, the V gene TRBV4-3, with 8 bases aligning to TRBD1. This CDR3 has 15 amino acids. V trimming: 5 bases; J trimming: 4 bases; junction bases outside the gene matches: 10. Germline V gives CDR1 LGHNA, CDR2 YSLEER. CDR3 amino acids: CASSRSGTGGYEQYF. The CDR3 nucleotides read TGCGCCAGCAGCAGAAGTGGGACAGGCGGGTACGAGCAGTACTTC.

V and J are TRBV18 and TRBJ1-1; 7 bases are a match to TRBD1. J was trimmed by 3 bases and V by 2 bases; bases with no gene match: 6. CDR3 length: 15 amino acids. Germline assignment: CDR1 KGHSH and CDR2 LQKENI. The CDR3 loop reads CASSPMEGAYTEAFF. For the CDR3, the DNA is TGTGCCAGCTCACCAATGGAGGGGGCATACACTGAAGCTTTCTTT.

This clonotype has a handful of counts. The J gene is TRBJ2-2, the V gene TRBV6-5; TRBD2 matches at 11 bases. V lost 2 bases and J lost 5; bases outside the gene matches: 1. The CDR3 consists of 15 residues. Germline values: CDR1 MNHEY, CDR2 SVGAGI. CDR3 amino acids: CASSYGTSGTGELFF. In DNA, the CDR3 is TGTGCCAGCAGTTACGGGACTAGCGGTACCGGGGAGCTGTTTTTT.

V and J are TRBV18 and TRBJ2-3, with TRBD1 matching 9 bases. The CDR3 extends over 17 amino acids. The V gene's germline CDR1 is KGHSH and CDR2 LQKENI. Trimming at V came to 0 bases and at J to 2 bases, leaving 6 bases not matched to a gene. The CDR3 loop is CASSPPLTGGDTDTQYF. The CDR3 DNA reads as TGTGCCAGCTCACCACCCCTGACAGGGGGAGACACAGATACGCAGTATTTT. Filled out from reference TRBV18 and TRBJ2-3, the complete variable domain reads NAGVMQNPRHLVRRRGQEARLRCSPMKGHSHVYWYRQLPEEGLKFMVYLQKENIIDESGMPKERFSAEFPKEGPSILRIQQVVRGDSAAYFCASSPPLTGGDTDTQYFGPGTRLTVL.

This chain joins TRBV25-1 and TRBJ1-1; D is undetermined. Germline V lookup: CDR1 MGHDK, CDR2 SYGVNS. The length of the CDR3 is 14 residues. V was cut by 4 bases and J by 4 bases, with 13 bases left in between. For the CDR3, the DNA is TGTGCCAGCAGTGTACAAGGGTGGAGCACTGAAGCTTTCTTT. Protein product: CASSVQGWSTEAFF.

The V and J genes are TRBV20-1 and TRBJ2-6; D gene uncertain. This CDR3 region has 15 residues. In germline, CDR1 is DFQATT, CDR2 SNEGSKA (reference sequence). Trimming took 6 bases from V and 4 from J, leaving 16 bases between them. CDR3 region: CSAQPFRPGANVLTF. For the CDR3, the DNA is TGCAGTGCCCAACCATTCCGTCCCGGGGCCAACGTCCTGACTTTC.

This clonotype came up a few times. This chain links TRBV3-1 with TRBJ1-5; possible D gene TRBD1, 5 bases. Per germline, CDR1 LGHDT and CDR2 YNNKEL (reference sequence). The CDR3 loop spans 15 amino acids. The V end lost 0 bases, the J end lost 3 bases, and 9 bases lay between the germline ends. The CDR3 sequence: CASSQDTGLNQPQHF. In DNA, the CDR3 is TGTGCCAGCAGCCAAGACACAGGTCTCAATCAGCCCCAGCATTTT. Full variable domain (remainder filled in from reference TRBV3-1 and TRBJ1-5): DTAVSQTPKYLVTQMGNDKSIKCEQNLGHDTMYWYKQDSKKFLKIMFSYNNKELIINETVPNRFSPKSPDKAHLNLHINSLELGDSAVYFCASSQDTGLNQPQHFGDGTRLSIL.

This sequence joins TRBV12-3 or TRBV12-4 and TRBJ1-2, with TRBD1 matching over 8 bases. V shed 6 bases, J shed 4 bases, and the junction held 7 bases outside the gene matches. This CDR3 region has 14 residues. CDR3 amino acids: CASSRTGLGYGYTF. The CDR3 DNA is TGTGCCAGCAGCCGGACAGGGTTAGGCTATGGCTACACCTTC.

The chain is built from TRBV15 and TRBJ2-7; D not certain. The CDR3 sequence is 14 residues long. CDR1 and CDR2 (germline): LNHNV, YYDKDF (reference sequence). Trimming took off 4 bases at V and 3 bases at J, with 13 bases between the two ends. In DNA, the CDR3 is TGTGCCACCAGCACCAAACAGAATTTCTACGAGCAGTACGTC. As protein: CATSTKQNFYEQYV.

This clonotype was counted only a few times. This chain links TRBV27 with TRBJ1-6; 9 positions agree with TRBD1. CDR3 size: 18 residues. CDR1 and CDR2 from the germline V gene are MNHEY and SMNVEV (reference sequence). The J segment lost 9 bases and the V segment lost 5 bases, leaving 17 bases of the junction unmatched. The CDR3 sequence: CASSKSRQGEGWVSPLHF. The CDR3 DNA sequence: TGTGCCAGCAGTAAATCCCGACAGGGGGAAGGTTGGGTTTCACCCCTCCACTTT.

The chain employs TRBV4-2 and TRBJ2-3, with a tentative D call TRBD1 (6 bases). This CDR3 contains 20 residues. Germline values: CDR1 LGHNA, CDR2 YNFKEQ. V was trimmed by 5 bases and J by 0 bases, leaving 27 bases between them. In DNA, the CDR3 is TGTGCCAGCAGCTCAGCCTACCCAGGGGAGTCCTTATCTAGCACAGATACGCAGTATTTT. Translation gives CASSSAYPGESLSSTDTQYF.

This clonotype was found a few times. The chain links TRBV7-2 to TRBJ2-3, with 9 bases lining up with TRBD2. After removal of 3 bases from V and 0 bases from J, the junction contained 4 bases not matched to a gene. The length of the CDR3 is 16 residues. Germline V lookup: CDR1 SGHTA, CDR2 FQGNSA. CDR3 in DNA: TGTGCCAGCAGCTTGAGCGGGGGGTTTAGCACAGATACGCAGTATTTT. Its translation: CASSLSGGFSTDTQYF.

This clonotype was seen a handful of times. This chain links TRBV7-9 with TRBJ1-2; D possibly corresponds to TRBD1 (5 bases). Per the germline V gene, CDR1 is SEHNR and CDR2 is FQNEAQ (reference sequence). CDR3 length: 13 residues. V lost 5 bases to trimming and J lost 4 bases, with 11 bases between them. CDR3 nucleotide sequence: TGTGCCAGCAGCCCACAGGTCTCCTATGGCTACACCTTC. Its protein product is CASSPQVSYGYTF. Based on the CDR3 plus reference TRBV7-9 and TRBJ1-2, the full variable domain is DTGVSQNPRHKITKRGQNVTFRCDPISEHNRLYWYRQTLGQGPEFLTYFQNEAQLEKSRLLSDRFSAERPKGSFSTLEIQRTEQGDSAMYLCASSPQVSYGYTFGSGTRLTVV.

The chain has TRBV6-5 and TRBJ2-1; TRBD2 agrees at 8 bases. The CDR3 is made up of 16 amino acids. Germline V gene sequence: CDR1 MNHEY, CDR2 SVGAGI. V was pared by 2 bases and J by 2 bases, with 5 bases of the junction left unmatched. The CDR3 protein is CASSYHVAGTYNEQFF. The CDR3, as DNA: TGTGCCAGCAGTTACCATGTAGCGGGGACCTACAATGAGCAGTTCTTC.